Each of the 2 T cell receptor beta chains below was sequenced from the same sample in a study of low-dose radiotherapy and immunotherapy resistance in tumors. Sample time point: after trial treatment. Treatment noted: LDRT plus nivolumab, ipilimumab, low-dose cyclophosphamide and aspirin (RACIN trial). TRAV and TRBV primers primed cDNA for both TCRalpha and TCRbeta. Amplification, which lasted 20 to 25 PCR cycles, used a constant-region primer and V-primer adapter to amplify TCRs. In TCRdb, the reads were re-called with MiXCR into one record per CDR3 protein. Of 95,000 to 100,000 distinct CDR3 sequences in the sample, about 20% were seen once. Sequenced here: PBMCs, sampled after low-dose radiotherapy plus immunotherapy. These receptor sequences come from a male donor with prostate cancer.

This clonotype was seen many times. The chain recombines TRBV18 with TRBJ2-5, with 10 bases matching TRBD1. The CDR3 spans 14 residues. Losses at the gene ends were 6 bases for V and 5 bases for J; bases not matched to a gene: 6. Germline CDR1 KGHSH, CDR2 LQKENI. CDR3 loop: CASSGTGVMETQYF. CDR3 coding DNA: TGTGCCAGCTCGGGGACAGGGGTGATGGAGACCCAGTACTTC.

Comments on this clonotype: It is likely a read error: a sequence one base away is far more abundant. The rearrangement links TRBV5-4 to TRBJ2-1, with D possibly being TRBD2 (7 bases). The germline V gene encodes CDR1 SGHNT and CDR2 YYREEE (reference sequence). Trimming removed 3 bases at V and 10 bases at J, with 17 bases between. The CDR3 runs 14 residues. CDR3: CASSSTAGAYEQFF. As DNA, the CDR3 is TGTGCCAGCAGCTCGACGGCGGGGGCCTACGAGCAGTTCTTC.